Shown below are 7 T cell receptor beta chains from a single sample sequenced in a study of T-cell reconstitution after alpha-beta-depleted transplantation in children. Preparation of the TCRbeta library involved a method that used unique molecular identifiers. TCRdb processed the PCR reads anew with MiXCR; each CDR3 protein has one entry. Of fewer than 400,000 distinct CDR3 sequences listed, about 20% were seen once; the top ten hold 3.8%. Material: PBMCs from the stem cell graft donor, obtained from the stem cell graft. The receptors stem from a human donor who donated a stem cell graft to a child with acute myeloid leukemia.

This clonotype has at least ten counts. The chain couples TRBV20-1 to TRBJ2-7; the D is unclear. Trimming removed 3 bases at V and 2 bases at J, with 8 bases between. CDR1 and CDR2 from the germline V gene are DFQATT and SNEGSKA (reference sequence). The CDR3 has 12 residues. The CDR3 sequence: CSASQQTYEQYF. The CDR3 DNA reads TGCAGTGCTAGTCAGCAAACCTACGAGCAGTACTTC.

There are a few counts of this clonotype. V and J are TRBV7-9 and TRBJ2-7, with D possibly matching TRBD1 (6 bases). CDR3 length equals 14 residues. V was shortened by 5 bases and J by 2 bases, with 13 bases between the two germline ends. The germline CDR1 and CDR2 sequences are SEHNR and FQNEAQ (reference sequence). CDR3 in amino acids: CASSHDRSTYEQYF. CDR3 coding DNA: TGTGCCAGCAGCCACGACAGGTCGACCTACGAGCAGTACTTC.

This clonotype was recorded many times. CDR3 protein: CASILHGTQYF. For the CDR3, the DNA is TGTGCCAGCATCCTCCATGGGACCCAGTACTTC. The chain has TRBV12-3 or TRBV12-4 and TRBJ2-5; D remains ambiguous. This CDR3 contains 11 residues. The V end was cut by 7 bases, the J end by 7 bases, with 10 bases between.

This clonotype was detected only a few times. This chain joins TRBV28 and TRBJ2-1, with 7 bases fitting TRBD2. J gave up 0 bases and V 4 bases, and 12 bases lay outside the gene matches. Germline CDR1 reads MDHEN; CDR2 reads SYDVKM. The CDR3 spans 18 residues. The CDR3 spells CASSSPRSSGTSYNEQFF. The CDR3 DNA sequence: TGTGCCAGCAGTTCCCCCAGGTCTAGCGGTACCTCCTACAATGAGCAGTTCTTC.

This clonotype was seen repeatedly, ten times or more. J is TRBJ2-7 and V is TRBV7-3, with D perhaps TRBD1 (5 bases). V gave up 6 bases and J gave up 7 bases, with 16 bases separating them. Germline lookup yields CDR1 SGHTA and CDR2 FQGTGA. There are 13 residues in the CDR3. The CDR3 here is CASSLGQWAEQYF. CDR3 nucleotides: TGTGCCAGCAGTTTGGGGCAGTGGGCAGAGCAGTACTTC.

This clonotype has a count of ten or more. V gene TRBV12-3 or TRBV12-4 combines with J gene TRBJ2-1, with unresolved D. The CDR3 is made up of 13 amino acids. V gave up 5 bases and J gave up 6 bases, with 11 bases separating them. The CDR3 DNA reads as TGTGCCAGCAGTCTCGGACGAATCAATGAGCAGTTCTTC. It is translated as CASSLGRINEQFF.

The chain combines TRBV28 with TRBJ2-7; D remains unclear. Per germline, CDR1 MDHEN and CDR2 SYDVKM. This CDR3 comprises 14 residues. V lost 6 bases and J 2 bases, leaving 14 bases between the germline ends. CDR3 bases: TGTGCCAGCAGCTACCTACGGGTTCCCTACGAGCAGTACTTC. This encodes CASSYLRVPYEQYF.